The source of this T cell receptor (beta chain) is a study of cytomegalovirus exposure and HLA in healthy donors. At the level of the study: The 110 or so validation repertoires were produced on the same platform as the 670 or so repertoires of the first cohort. This was reported in a later analysis. Study-wide points: A list of around 150 TCR beta chains associated with cytomegalovirus was given. First-cohort TCR clusters were later found to tend to co-occur in the approximately 110 validation repertoires. The authors confirmed in vitro that a few CMV-associated chains were specific for CMV antigens.

The table came from immunoSEQ multiplex PCR; TCRdb's copy has only in-frame clones and leaves some out. This table holds roughly 200,000 clones, more than 75% found once. This CDR3 comprises 13 residues. The V end lost 5 bases, the J end lost 7 bases, and 12 bases lay between the germline ends. Germline V gives CDR1 SNHLY, CDR2 FYNNEI. This clone has only a few counts. The target antigen is unknown. Material for sequencing was PBMCs. This TCR derives from a man in his thirties or forties in good health and CMV-seropositive. J is TRBJ2-1 and V is TRBV2; no firm D call. CDR3 sequence reads: CASSLNSKNEQFF. In DNA form, the CDR3 reads TGTGCCAGCAGTTTAAATAGTAAGAATGAGCAGTTCTTC.